This record looks at one T cell receptor (beta chain) sequence and its context. This clone appeared a single time. Its antigen remains unidentified. No per-base quality is available; no much larger clone lies one base away. Donors were healthy HIV-negative adults with no recently reported acute infections or vaccinations. Every donor was a Caucasian adult living in Nashville, Tennessee, USA. CD4+ T cells were enriched by magnetic negative selection, after which naive cells were positively selected on CD45RA and the negative fraction was taken as the memory subset. After blood collection by leukapheresis, PBMCs were isolated using Ficoll-Histopaque density gradient centrifugation and then cryopreserved in the vapor phase of liquid nitrogen. Analytical flow cytometry was used to check the purity and quantity of each magnetically sorted T cell population. Genomic DNA was isolated from every sorted fraction and measured by UV absorbance on a Nanodrop 2000c.

From its cysteine to its phenylalanine, the CDR3 spans 12 amino acids. The DNA shown is the 36-base CDR3, in frame from base 1. V was cut back by 7 bases and J by 2 bases, leaving a gap of 9 bases between them. From a lookup of the germline V gene, CDR1 and CDR2 are MNHNS and SASEGT. TCR CDR3 regions were amplified from genomic DNA by multiplex PCR using the deep immunoSEQ assay. Extracted genomic DNA from each cell subset was distributed evenly across all wells of several immunoSEQ 96-well plates, and each plate was treated as a replicate. For sorted subsets, each replicate PCR was loaded with 200 ng genomic DNA, equivalent to 30,000 or so T cell genomes. The purified libraries were quantified using a Qubit 3.0 fluorometer, sized with a Bioanalyzer 2100, and then quantified again using the KAPA Library Quantification kit. A separate single-read 150-cycle Illumina NextSeq 550 flow cell was used to sequence each immunoSEQ 96-well plate. As for how the authors treated the data: The immunoSEQ output contained only junctional sequences without quality scores, so filtering could not match that applied to full-length reads. Sequences were annotated with PyIR, a Python wrapper for IgBLAST v1.9, and V/J genes and CDR3 were assigned using IMGT germline references. Reads with weak V/J assignments (E-value above 1e-6), missing CDR3, stop codons, out-of-frame junctions, or ambiguous translated residues were removed. V3J clonotypes were defined as sequences sharing the same inferred V gene, J gene, and CDR3 amino acid sequence. To compute the percentage overlap between repertoires, the number of shared unique clonotypes was divided by the size of the smaller repertoire. Three approaches were used to assess repertoire richness: RTK rarefaction, the Chao1 estimator, and Recon v2.1 estimates of unobserved clonotypes. OLGA was used to compute generation probabilities for all TCRbeta clonotypes that the gDNA method yielded from a handful of donors. The immuneACCESS repertoire file appears here via TCRdb, limited to in-frame rearrangements. These files lack a portion of the clones; in checked studies, under half of the deficit traces to unresolved V genes, and the cause of the others is not known. V, J and clone size were drawn from that table, and D and trimming were deduced from the DNA. The sample table lists a few million clones, 85% to 95% of them with a count of one. The leading ten clones occupy over 0.12% of the sample.

This sample was included in a study of shared clonotypes between healthy human individuals (dated by TCRdb to the early 2020s). With respect to the entire study: The cohort comprised a couple of women and three men aged 18 to 49 years. Each donor's leukapheresis produced roughly between about 0.9 and 9.5 billion PBMCs. The study deeply sequenced blood TCR repertoires of about five healthy adults to estimate repertoire size and the extent of clonotype sharing between individuals. For each donor, three plates each were used for CD4 naive and CD4 memory, two plates were used for CD8 naive, and one plate was used for CD8 memory. Different laboratories and diverse techniques were used to prepare libraries and sequence TCR repertoires, to increase sequencing depth and limit assay-specific biases. What the research found in general, with its limitations: Based on pairwise subsampling, the degree of clonotype sharing among donors was expected to be affected by sequencing depth. Because the study included only a small number of donors, the genetic and exposure-history diversity represented was limited. Even with the large sequencing depth, rarefaction of the sorted-subset datasets indicated that sequencing was incomplete. Around 5.4% of naive CD4, roughly 3.5% of naive CD8, approximately 2.2% of memory CD4, and approximately 0.4% of memory CD8 clonotypes were shared across a few donors. Sampling was restricted to blood, and TCR repertoires in tissues likely differ from the TCR repertoires found in blood. Estimated clonotype richness was generally larger for naive than for memory subsets. Higher generation probabilities were observed for clonotypes shared by all four sorted-subset donors than for non-shared clonotypes.

The specimen sequenced was naive CD4+ T cells sorted from blood. Sample cell subset or site, as interpreted from the label and publication: CD45RA+ positively selected. The source of this sequence is a man aged 18 to 35 in good health. The chain is assembled from TRBV6-1 and TRBJ2-7; confidence is insufficient to name the D gene. Here is the DNA: TGTGCCAGCAACCCAGGCACCTACGAGCAGTACTTC. Its coded protein is CASNPGTYEQYF.